A single TCR beta chain is shown here with its context. The sample comes from a study of cytotoxic CD8 clonotypes in ibrutinib-treated CLL. In germline, CDR1 is SGHDT, CDR2 YYEEEE. The CDR3 covers 16 residues. V trimming: 4 bases; J trimming: 3 bases; junction bases outside the gene matches: 5. The protocol was immunoSEQ multiplex PCR, while the TCRdb copy is restricted to in-frame clones and leaves out a portion. The repertoire has roughly 150,000 clones, more than 65% of them found once; the top ten carry roughly 2%. The sequence derives from a human donor with chronic lymphocytic leukemia. This specimen was PBMCs, taken after 12 months of ibrutinib treatment. V and J are TRBV5-6 and TRBJ2-2; the match to TRBD1 covers 11 bases. The DNA of the CDR3 is TGTGCCAGCAGCCTAGGACAGGGGGCCTACACCGGGGAGCTGTTTTTT. This encodes CASSLGQGAYTGELFF.